One sample yielded the 2 T cell receptor beta chains listed below, sequenced in a study of Graves' ophthalmopathy and Graves' hyperthyroidism. The TCR beta CDR3 regions underwent amplification from RNA transcripts. The library came from an HTBI-primed first-round RT-PCR and a second-round multiplex PCR. Each CDR3 protein gets one entry after TCRdb re-called the multiplex PCR reads with MiXCR. In the table there are a few hundred thousand distinct CDR3 sequences, about 17% of which are singletons. Sequencing was done on a sample of peripheral blood. All receptors derive from an adult woman with stable Graves' hyperthyroidism.

This chain joins TRBV24-1 and TRBJ1-1; no reliable D call. The V gene's germline CDR1 is KGHDR and CDR2 SFDVKD. V lost 5 bases to trimming and J lost 5 bases, with 14 bases between them. CDR3 length: 14 amino acids. The DNA of the CDR3 is TGTGCCACCAGTGCTCGGGGTTTCGGTACTGAAGCTTTCTTT. It specifies CATSARGFGTEAFF.

This clonotype was seen at least ten times. The chain recombines TRBV28 with TRBJ2-7, with 11 bases aligning to TRBD2. This CDR3 spans 17 amino acids. Germline trimming cut 3 bases from V and 2 bases from J; bases unmatched to any gene: 9. Germline V gene sequence: CDR1 MDHEN, CDR2 SYDVKM. CDR3 nucleotide sequence: TGTGCCAGCAGTTTCCCCTCAACTAGCGGGAGCGCCTACGAGCAGTACTTC. Its translation: CASSFPSTSGSAYEQYF.